These 24 T cell receptor beta chains were sequenced from one sample in a study of control samples from healthy donors and cancer patients. The repertoire was sequenced with immunoSEQ multiplex PCR; TCRdb's copy has only in-frame clones and lacks some. Among over 85,000 clones listed, 92% were seen once. The sequenced material came from blood. The source of these receptors is a woman under 30 in good health.

The count of this clone is one. The chain uses TRBV6-5 and TRBJ1-2; no clear D gene. Looked up from germline, CDR1 is MNHEY and CDR2 is SVGAGI. The CDR3 is 13 amino acids. V gave up 4 bases and J gave up 8 bases, with 14 bases separating them. The DNA for the CDR3 is TGTGCCAGCAGTTTCACTACGGAGTTGGGCTACACCTTC. This gives the protein CASSFTTELGYTF.

The chain carries TRBV7-9 and TRBJ2-5; D is uncertain. Germline V lookup: CDR1 SEHNR, CDR2 FQNEAQ (reference sequence). Between the trimmed V and J ends, which lost 1 base and 1 base, there was a span of 7 bases. The CDR3 covers 14 residues. CDR3 in amino acids: CASSLDTVQETQYF. Here the CDR3 DNA reads TGTGCCAGCAGCTTAGACACCGTCCAAGAGACCCAGTACTTC.

This CDR3 is CASSSRQGMSSYNEQFF. Written as DNA, the CDR3 is TGTGCCAGCAGCTCTAGACAGGGCATGAGCTCCTACAATGAGCAGTTCTTC. The chain combines TRBV5-6 with TRBJ2-1; 7 nucleotides align to TRBD1. The germline CDR1 and CDR2 sequences are SGHDT and YYEEEE. Germline trimming cut 3 bases from V and 0 bases from J; bases unmatched to any gene: 9. CDR3 length equals 17 residues.

The chain couples TRBV13 to TRBJ1-2; D not resolved. Trimming stripped 1 base from V and 8 bases from J, with 14 bases between. Germline-derived CDR1 and CDR2 are PRHDT and FYEKMQ (reference sequence). The CDR3 loop spans 14 amino acids. The CDR3, as DNA: TGTGCCAGCAGCTTAGAATCCGGGCTCGTGGGCTACACCTTC. Protein sequence: CASSLESGLVGYTF.

CDR3 nucleotide sequence: TGTGCCAGCAGTCTCTCCGCCTGGCGAGAGCAGTACTTC. Protein sequence: CASSLSAWREQYF. J is TRBJ2-7 and V is TRBV14; D is unclear. V was shortened by 6 bases and J by 7 bases, with 16 bases between the two germline ends. Germline V CDR1 and CDR2: SGHDN, FVKESK. This CDR3 is 13 amino acids long.

V and J are TRBV14 and TRBJ1-6; a possible D gene is TRBD1 (5 bases). With 4 bases removed from V and 11 bases from J, the gap between germline ends came to 12 bases. The CDR3 runs 13 residues. The V gene's germline CDR1 is SGHDN and CDR2 FVKESK. The CDR3 DNA is TGTGCCAGCAGCCCTGGGACGCTAACACCCCTCCACTTT. Translated: CASSPGTLTPLHF.

This clone was detected only once. The rearrangement links TRBV20-1 to TRBJ1-1, with D hard to call. The CDR3 has 11 residues. Germline assignment: CDR1 DFQATT and CDR2 SNEGSKA (reference sequence). The V end was cut by 6 bases, the J end by 7 bases, with 12 bases between. CDR3 loop: CSALQGLEAFF. The CDR3 nucleotides are TGCAGTGCGTTACAAGGACTTGAAGCTTTCTTT.

The chain combines TRBV30 with TRBJ1-1, with D unresolved. Germline-derived CDR1 and CDR2 are GTSNPN and SVGIG (reference sequence). The V and J ends lost 5 bases and 3 bases respectively, with 16 bases between them. CDR3 length equals 14 residues. The CDR3 bases are TGTGCCTGGCGAGTACAGCTAGGCTACACTGAAGCTTTCTTT. It codes for CAWRVQLGYTEAFF.

This chain joins TRBV5-1 and TRBJ1-1; D call uncertain. V was shortened by 7 bases and J by 2 bases, with 12 bases between the two germline ends. This CDR3 is 13 amino acids long. Germline V gene sequence: CDR1 SGHRS, CDR2 YFSETQ. The chain's CDR3 is CASALWGNTEAFF. CDR3 nucleotide sequence: TGCGCCAGCGCCCTGTGGGGTAACACTGAAGCTTTCTTT. The full variable domain, with the rest looked up from reference TRBV5-1 and TRBJ1-1, is KAGVTQTPRYLIKTRGQQVTLSCSPISGHRSVSWYQQTPGQGLQFLFEYFSETQRNKGNFPGRFSGRQFSNSRSEMNVSTLELGDSALYLCASALWGNTEAFFGQGTRLTVV.

The chain joins TRBV19 to TRBJ2-2; D gene unclear. The ends were cut back, 3 bases at V and 6 bases at J, with 14 bases in the middle. Germline V gives CDR1 LNHDA, CDR2 SQIVND (reference sequence). The CDR3 is 15 residues long. The CDR3 protein is CASSIQAKVPGELFF. The CDR3 DNA reads TGTGCCAGTAGTATCCAGGCGAAGGTTCCCGGGGAGCTGTTTTTT.

The CDR3 spells CASSELISGAKNIQYF. CDR3 coding DNA: TGCGCCAGCAGTGAACTGATTTCGGGGGCCAAAAACATTCAGTACTTC. V and J are TRBV10-1 and TRBJ2-4, with D tentatively TRBD2 (5 bases). The CDR3 runs 16 residues. CDR1 and CDR2 from the germline V gene are WNHNN and SYGVQD (reference sequence). V was cut by 3 bases and J by 1 base, with 13 bases left in between.

This clone was observed a few times. The chain joins TRBV5-1 to TRBJ1-2; D unclear. Germline V gene data show CDR1 as SGHRS and CDR2 as YFSETQ. This CDR3 is built from 13 residues. Trimming removed 1 base at V and 3 bases at J, with 7 bases between. The CDR3 region is CASSLTDHYGYTF. CDR3 bases: TGCGCCAGCAGCTTGACGGACCACTATGGCTACACCTTC. The full variable domain, in which reference TRBV5-1 and TRBJ1-2 provide the parts outside the CDR3, is KAGVTQTPRYLIKTRGQQVTLSCSPISGHRSVSWYQQTPGQGLQFLFEYFSETQRNKGNFPGRFSGRQFSNSRSEMNVSTLELGDSALYLCASSLTDHYGYTFGSGTRLTVV.

This chain uses TRBV10-1 with TRBJ1-1; D call uncertain. The germline CDR1 and CDR2 sequences are WNHNN and SYGVQD (reference sequence). V lost 6 bases and J 1 base, leaving 12 bases between the germline ends. The CDR3 runs 14 residues. The DNA of the CDR3 is TGCGCCAGCAGACCTGAGACACCGAACACTGAAGCTTTCTTT. As protein: CASRPETPNTEAFF.

The chain recombines TRBV7-9 with TRBJ2-1, with no clear D. CDR1 is SEHNR and CDR2 is FQNEAQ in the germline V gene (reference sequence). This CDR3 contains 13 residues. The ends were cut back, 4 bases at V and 4 bases at J, with 8 bases in the middle. CDR3 coding DNA: TGTGCCAGCAGCTGGGCCCGTTACAATGAGCAGTTCTTC. This sequence encodes CASSWARYNEQFF.

V is TRBV5-5 and J is TRBJ1-1, with D perhaps matching TRBD1 (6 bases). The CDR3 has 15 residues. Trimming left V 4 bases short and J 3 bases short, with 16 bases between. The germline CDR1 and CDR2 sequences are SGHKS and YYEKEE (reference sequence). The CDR3 protein is CASSVITRGDTEAFF. CDR3 DNA: TGTGCCAGCAGCGTAATAACGAGGGGGGACACTGAAGCTTTCTTT.

This rearrangement joins TRBV29-1 to TRBJ1-4; TRBD1 might be the D (6 bases). The V and J ends lost 3 bases and 8 bases respectively, with 13 bases between them. The CDR3 runs 13 residues. CDR1 is SQVTM, CDR2 ANQGSEA, per germline. The CDR3 here is CSVDPGAGEKLFF. CDR3 DNA: TGCAGCGTTGACCCAGGGGCAGGGGAAAAACTGTTTTTT.

This chain joins TRBV19 and TRBJ1-1; D is undetermined. The CDR3 totals 15 residues. Between the trimmed V and J ends, which lost 4 bases and 1 base, there was a span of 13 bases. Germline loops: CDR1 LNHDA, CDR2 SQIVND (reference sequence). The CDR3 sequence is CASSSPGTANTEAFF. CDR3 nucleotide sequence: TGTGCCAGTAGTAGCCCGGGAACAGCGAACACTGAAGCTTTCTTT.

The CDR3 DNA sequence: TGTGCCAGCAGTTCCAGAGGGGCCACAGGGGCTGGTGGCTACACCTTC. Translating it yields CASSSRGATGAGGYTF. V and J are TRBV11-3 and TRBJ1-2, with 7 bases lining up with TRBD1. The CDR3 length is 16 residues. V was pared by 6 bases and J by 7 bases, with 17 bases of the junction left unmatched. Germline lookup yields CDR1 SGHNT and CDR2 YENEEA.

The rearrangement links TRBV15 to TRBJ2-7, with a tentative D call TRBD2 (6 bases). The CDR3 has 15 residues. Per germline, CDR1 LNHNV and CDR2 YYDKDF (reference sequence). Trimming pared 5 bases from V and 7 bases from J, leaving 21 bases between. CDR3 DNA sequence: TGTGCCACCAGCCCTACAGCGGGTGGGTACAGGGAGCAGTACTTC. Translated: CATSPTAGGYREQYF.

The V call is TRBV28, the J call TRBJ2-7; no reliable D call. V was shortened by 2 bases and J by 2 bases, with 10 bases between the two germline ends. From germline, CDR1 is MDHEN and CDR2 SYDVKM. CDR3 length: 14 amino acids. The CDR3 DNA is TGTGCCAGCAGTTTAATGTGGAACCCCTACGAGCAGTACTTC. Translation gives CASSLMWNPYEQYF.

The chain has TRBV7-9 and TRBJ2-1, with TRBD2 matching over 9 bases. Germline V gene data show CDR1 as SEHNR and CDR2 as FQNEAQ (reference sequence). The trim removed 1 base at V and 7 bases at J, leaving 5 bases unmatched. The CDR3 runs to 15 residues. CDR3 in amino acids: CASSLDGTSRNEQFF. The CDR3 DNA follows: TGTGCCAGCAGCTTAGATGGGACTAGCCGGAATGAGCAGTTCTTC.

V is TRBV24-1 and J is TRBJ2-2, with a possible D match to TRBD1 (7 bases). This CDR3 is 15 amino acids long. Trimming took 3 bases from V and 5 from J, leaving 12 bases between them. CDR1 and CDR2 from the germline V gene are KGHDR and SFDVKD. CDR3 in DNA: TGTGCCACCAGTGATCCCAGGGGGGTTACCGGGGAGCTGTTTTTT. Amino acids: CATSDPRGVTGELFF.

This clone was recorded once. V usage is TRBV12-3 or TRBV12-4 and J usage is TRBJ2-3; no reliable D call. The CDR3 extends over 13 amino acids. The V end lost 8 bases, the J end lost 4 bases, and 13 bases lay between the germline ends. CDR3 amino acids: CASGRSGPDTQYF. CDR3 coding DNA: TGTGCCAGCGGACGATCGGGTCCAGATACGCAGTATTTT.

This clone was seen only once. The chain employs TRBV9 and TRBJ2-5, with TRBD2 as a possible D gene (6 bases). CDR3 size: 13 residues. Germline CDR1 reads SGDLS; CDR2 reads YYNGEE. Trimming pared 4 bases from V and 4 bases from J, leaving 11 bases between. This CDR3 is CASSRDWRETQYF. DNA of the CDR3: TGTGCCAGCAGCCGGGACTGGCGAGAGACCCAGTACTTC.